This T cell receptor (beta chain) was found in a study of human T cells and chemical hapten exposure. Overall study context: Patch testing was performed with 0.01% DPC on the upper back, with reading at 6 days. General study points: The study found expanded TCRs formed significantly more large CDR3 similarity clusters than controls.

The V and J ends lost 1 base and 5 bases respectively, with 12 bases between them. Germline V gene lookup returns CDR1 SGHTA and CDR2 FQGNSA. This CDR3 has 15 amino acids. Time point here: patch test 2, 6 weeks after DPC sensitization. Noted treatment: therapeutic diphenylcyclopropenone sensitization with weekly scalp DPC. At least ten counts were recorded for this clonotype. Its antigen is as yet unknown. TCRdb analysed the RACE reads with MiXCR anew, one entry per CDR3 protein. The sample contains approximately 69,000 distinct CDR3 sequences, over 9% of which appear only once. The starting material was whole blood, obtained in connection with sensitization to the hapten diphenylcyclopropenone (DPC). J is TRBJ1-5 and V is TRBV7-2; D uncertain. The source of this sequence is a woman aged 45-65 years with alopecia areata. Some clones in this sample may be carry-over from other donors' samples. DNA of the CDR3: TGTGCCAGCAGCTTAGATTTCGGGATCCATCAGCCCCAGCATTTT. It codes for CASSLDFGIHQPQHF.